The entry below gives a single T cell receptor beta chain sequence along with its context. Using its own MiXCR run on the RACE reads, TCRdb lists one record per CDR3 protein. In the table there are roughly 200,000 distinct CDR3 sequences, roughly a quarter of which are singletons. The record originates from a study of human T cells and chemical hapten exposure. The wider study: Patches that contained 0.01% DPC were applied to the upper back and read at 6 days. Chiefly female patients presented with alopecia areata, totalis or universalis.

The CDR3 is 14 amino acids. Trimming took 7 bases from V and 3 from J, leaving 15 bases between them. Germline V gene lookup returns CDR1 MDHEN and CDR2 SYDVKM. Time point: patch test 3, about 24 weeks after DPC sensitization. Documented treatment: therapeutic diphenylcyclopropenone sensitization with weekly scalp DPC. The rearrangement uses TRBV28 and TRBJ1-1, with D maybe TRBD1 (5 bases). This TCR came from a woman between 35 and 50 years old with alopecia areata. Some clones in this sample may be carry-over from other donors' samples. The sample here was whole blood, taken in connection with sensitization to the hapten diphenylcyclopropenone (DPC). CDR3 DNA sequence: TGTGCCAGCACCGTCGGGGGATCTTACACTGAAGCTTTCTTT. It is translated as CASTVGGSYTEAFF.